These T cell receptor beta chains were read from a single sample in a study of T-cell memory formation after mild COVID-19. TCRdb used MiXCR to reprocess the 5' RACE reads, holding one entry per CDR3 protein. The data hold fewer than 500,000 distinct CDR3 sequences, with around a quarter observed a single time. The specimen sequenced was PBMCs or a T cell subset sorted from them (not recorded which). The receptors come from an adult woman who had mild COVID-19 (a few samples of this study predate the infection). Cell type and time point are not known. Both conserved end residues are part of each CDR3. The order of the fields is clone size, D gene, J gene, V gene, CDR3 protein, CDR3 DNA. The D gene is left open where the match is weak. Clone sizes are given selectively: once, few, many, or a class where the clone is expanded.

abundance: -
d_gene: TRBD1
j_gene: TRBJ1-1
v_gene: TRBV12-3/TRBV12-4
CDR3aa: CATETGPNTEAFF
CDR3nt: TGTGCCACCGAGACAGGGCCGAACACTGAAGCTTTCTTT

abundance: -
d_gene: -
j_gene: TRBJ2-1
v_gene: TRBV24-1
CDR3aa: CATSGEPQGNQFF
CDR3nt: TGTGCCACCAGTGGGGAGCCCCAGGGGAATCAGTTCTTC

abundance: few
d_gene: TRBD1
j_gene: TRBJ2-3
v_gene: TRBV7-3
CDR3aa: CASSFQGAEDTQYF
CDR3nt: TGTGCCAGCAGCTTCCAGGGGGCAGAAGATACGCAGTATTTT

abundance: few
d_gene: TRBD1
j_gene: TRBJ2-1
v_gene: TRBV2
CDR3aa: CASSRGQGALNEQFF
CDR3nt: TGTGCCAGCAGTCGTGGACAGGGGGCCTTAAATGAGCAGTTCTTC

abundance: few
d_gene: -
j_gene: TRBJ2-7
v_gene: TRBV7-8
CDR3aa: CASSLGGDGYEQYF
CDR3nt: TGTGCCAGCAGCTTAGGGGGGGACGGCTACGAGCAGTACTTC

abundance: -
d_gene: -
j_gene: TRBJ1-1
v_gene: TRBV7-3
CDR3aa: CASSDDGNTEAFF
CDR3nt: TGTGCCAGCAGCGACGACGGGAACACTGAAGCTTTCTTT

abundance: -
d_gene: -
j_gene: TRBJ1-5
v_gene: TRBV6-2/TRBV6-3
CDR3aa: CASGSVAGPQHF
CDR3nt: TGTGCCAGCGGTTCTGTAGCAGGGCCCCAGCATTTT

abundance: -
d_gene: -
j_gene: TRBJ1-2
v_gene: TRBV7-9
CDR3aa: CASRPPEGLNGYTF
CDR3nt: TGTGCCAGCAGGCCCCCGGAGGGTCTAAATGGCTACACCTTC

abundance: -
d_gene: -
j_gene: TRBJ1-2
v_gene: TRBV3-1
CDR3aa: CASSHRGYGYTF
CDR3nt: TGTGCCAGCAGCCACCGGGGGTATGGCTACACCTTC

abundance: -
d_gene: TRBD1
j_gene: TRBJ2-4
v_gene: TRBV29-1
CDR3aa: CSDKPGQENIQYF
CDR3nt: TGCAGCGACAAACCGGGACAGGAAAACATTCAGTACTTC

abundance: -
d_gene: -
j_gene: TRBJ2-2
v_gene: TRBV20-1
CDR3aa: CSARDPFTGELFF
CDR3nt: TGCAGTGCTAGAGACCCGTTCACCGGGGAGCTGTTTTTT

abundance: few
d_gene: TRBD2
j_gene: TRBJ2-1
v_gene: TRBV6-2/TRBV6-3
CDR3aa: CASRLAGEMAEQFF
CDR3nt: TGTGCCAGCAGATTAGCGGGAGAAATGGCTGAGCAGTTCTTC

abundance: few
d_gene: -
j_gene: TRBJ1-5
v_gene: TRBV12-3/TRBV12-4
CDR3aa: CASSSLGLSGQPQHF
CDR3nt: TGTGCCAGCAGTTCTCTGGGTTTGAGCGGTCAGCCCCAGCATTTT

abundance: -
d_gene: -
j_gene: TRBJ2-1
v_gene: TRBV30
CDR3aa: CAWSVQGSRQFF
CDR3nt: TGTGCCTGGAGTGTACAAGGGAGCAGGCAGTTCTTC

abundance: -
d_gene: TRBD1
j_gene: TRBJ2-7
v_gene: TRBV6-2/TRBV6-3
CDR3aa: CAGDSGQGQDEQYF
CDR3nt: TGTGCCGGAGACTCGGGACAGGGACAGGACGAGCAGTACTTC

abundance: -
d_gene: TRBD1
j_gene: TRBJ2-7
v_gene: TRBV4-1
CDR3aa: CASSQPGQGFYEQYF
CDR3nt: TGCGCCAGCAGCCAACCGGGACAGGGGTTCTACGAGCAGTACTTC

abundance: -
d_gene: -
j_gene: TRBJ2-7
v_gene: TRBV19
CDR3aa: CASSMPGGKSYEQYF
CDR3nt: TGTGCCAGTAGTATGCCCGGGGGAAAGTCCTACGAGCAGTACTTC

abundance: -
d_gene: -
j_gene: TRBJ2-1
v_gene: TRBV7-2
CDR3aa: CASSSRTQTQQFF
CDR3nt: TGTGCCAGCAGCTCTCGGACGCAAACCCAGCAGTTCTTC

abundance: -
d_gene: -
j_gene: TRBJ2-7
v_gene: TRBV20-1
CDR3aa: CSARDTSGLFPYEQYF
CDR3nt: TGCAGTGCTAGAGATACGTCAGGGTTATTCCCCTACGAGCAGTACTTC

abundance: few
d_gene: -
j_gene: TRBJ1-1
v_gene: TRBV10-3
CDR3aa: CAISESGARTEAFF
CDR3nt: TGTGCCATCAGTGAGTCGGGGGCGAGGACTGAAGCTTTCTTT

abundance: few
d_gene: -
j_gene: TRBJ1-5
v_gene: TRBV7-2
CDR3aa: CASSVQNQPQHF
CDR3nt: TGTGCCAGCAGCGTTCAAAATCAGCCCCAGCATTTT

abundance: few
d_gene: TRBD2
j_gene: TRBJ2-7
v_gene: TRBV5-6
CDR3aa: CASSGLAGYSYEQYF
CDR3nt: TGTGCCAGCAGCGGACTAGCGGGATACTCCTACGAGCAGTACTTC

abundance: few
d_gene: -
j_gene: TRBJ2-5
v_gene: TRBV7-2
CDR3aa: CASSLSRTGGETQYF
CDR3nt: TGTGCCAGCAGCTTAAGTCGGACTGGCGGAGAGACCCAGTACTTC

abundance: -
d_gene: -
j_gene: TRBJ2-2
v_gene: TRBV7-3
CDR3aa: CASSLTGYPNTGELFF
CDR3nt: TGTGCCAGCAGCTTAACGGGGTACCCGAACACCGGGGAGCTGTTTTTT

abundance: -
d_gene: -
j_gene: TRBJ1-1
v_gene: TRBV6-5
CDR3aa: CASVGQANEAFF
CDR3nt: TGTGCCAGCGTAGGGCAGGCCAATGAAGCTTTCTTT

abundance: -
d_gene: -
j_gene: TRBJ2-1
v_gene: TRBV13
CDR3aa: CASSQADSSYNEQFF
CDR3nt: TGTGCCAGCAGCCAAGCGGACAGTTCCTACAATGAGCAGTTCTTC

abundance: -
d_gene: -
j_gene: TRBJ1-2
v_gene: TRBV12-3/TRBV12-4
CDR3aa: CASSLVESYGYTF
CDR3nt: TGTGCCAGCAGTTTAGTGGAGTCCTATGGCTACACCTTC

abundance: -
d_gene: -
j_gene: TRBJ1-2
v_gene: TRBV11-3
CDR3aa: CASSLDGGTNYGYTF
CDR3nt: TGTGCCAGCAGCTTAGACGGTGGTACTAACTATGGCTACACCTTC

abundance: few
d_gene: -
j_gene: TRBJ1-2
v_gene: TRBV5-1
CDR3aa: CASSLLGQDDGYTF
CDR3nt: TGCGCCAGCAGCTTGTTGGGACAAGATGATGGCTACACCTTC

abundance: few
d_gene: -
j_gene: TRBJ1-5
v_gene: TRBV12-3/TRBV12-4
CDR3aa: CASSPPRNQGGQPQHF
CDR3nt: TGTGCCAGCAGCCCACCCAGGAACCAAGGGGGTCAGCCCCAGCATTTT

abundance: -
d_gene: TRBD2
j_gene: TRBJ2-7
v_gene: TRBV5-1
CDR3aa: CASSLGTSGGYPSSEQYF
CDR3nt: TGCGCCAGCAGCTTAGGGACTAGCGGGGGGTACCCCTCCAGTGAGCAGTACTTC

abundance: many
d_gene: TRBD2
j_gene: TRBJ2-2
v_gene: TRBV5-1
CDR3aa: CASSILAGANTGELFF
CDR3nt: TGCGCCAGCAGCATACTAGCGGGGGCTAACACCGGGGAGCTGTTTTTT

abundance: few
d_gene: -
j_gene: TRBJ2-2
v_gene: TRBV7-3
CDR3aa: CASSLMGGTNTGELFF
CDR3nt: TGTGCCAGCAGCTTAATGGGCGGAACGAACACCGGGGAGCTGTTTTTT

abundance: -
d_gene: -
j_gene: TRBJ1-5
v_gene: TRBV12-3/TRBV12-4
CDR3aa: CASSLALGSQPQHF
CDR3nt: TGTGCCAGCAGTTTGGCCTTGGGGTCTCAGCCCCAGCATTTT

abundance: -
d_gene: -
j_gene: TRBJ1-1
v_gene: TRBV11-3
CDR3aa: CASSLVGRRTEAFF
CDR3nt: TGTGCCAGCAGCTTAGTTGGGCGGAGGACTGAAGCTTTCTTT

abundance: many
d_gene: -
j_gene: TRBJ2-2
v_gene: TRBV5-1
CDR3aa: CASSLVGVTGTGELFF
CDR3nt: TGCGCCAGCAGCTTGGTGGGCGTGACGGGGACCGGGGAGCTGTTTTTT

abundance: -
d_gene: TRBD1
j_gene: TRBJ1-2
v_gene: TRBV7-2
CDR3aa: CASSLLQGDYTF
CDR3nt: TGTGCCAGCAGCTTGCTACAGGGGGACTACACCTTC

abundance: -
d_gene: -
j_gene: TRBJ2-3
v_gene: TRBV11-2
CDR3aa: CASSSPPRAVQYF
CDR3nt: TGTGCCAGCAGCTCCCCCCCGAGGGCTGTGCAGTATTTT

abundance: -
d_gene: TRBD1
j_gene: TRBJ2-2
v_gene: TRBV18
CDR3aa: CASRKPGTENTGELFF
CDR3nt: TGTGCCAGCCGGAAGCCCGGGACAGAGAACACCGGGGAGCTGTTTTTT

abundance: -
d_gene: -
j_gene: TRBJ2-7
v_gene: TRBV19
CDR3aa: CASSITGRLVEQYF
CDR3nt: TGTGCCAGTAGTATAACCGGGAGACTGGTGGAGCAGTACTTC

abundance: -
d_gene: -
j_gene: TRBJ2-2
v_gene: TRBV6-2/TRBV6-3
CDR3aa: CASSTQEHTGELFF
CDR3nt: TGTGCCAGCAGTACCCAGGAACACACCGGGGAGCTGTTTTTT

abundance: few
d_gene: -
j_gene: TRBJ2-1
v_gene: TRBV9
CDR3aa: CASSVGLGRPVSQFF
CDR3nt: TGTGCCAGCAGCGTAGGATTAGGCAGACCCGTATCCCAGTTCTTC